This TCR beta chain was documented in a study of OX40 agonist ivuxolimab in advanced cancers. Whole-study findings and limits: Relatively little clonal expansion, among the lowest observed, appeared in partial responders at 0.1-3.0 mg/kg. Within 6 weeks, CD4+ and CD8+ blood T cells expanded clonally at 0.1 to 3.0 mg/kg. Mean expanded clone counts were higher in CD8+ than CD4+ T cells.

The CDR3 covers 15 residues. Germline V gives CDR1 MNHNS, CDR2 SASEGT. After removal of 3 bases from V and 2 bases from J, the junction contained 3 bases not matched to a gene. Worth noting for this clone: Its antigen is not identified.

Profiling relied on immunoSEQ multiplex PCR, and the TCRdb table lists in-frame clones only, not all of them. This repertoire shows around 40,000 clones, more than 75% found once; its top ten account for about an eighth. The chain links TRBV6-1 to TRBJ2-7, with 11 bases identical to TRBD2. The material was CD4+ or CD8+ T cells sorted from blood, obtained in a trial of the OX40 agonist ivuxolimab. The TCR originated in an adult with an advanced solid tumor such as melanoma, head and neck, liver or kidney cancer. The CDR3 sequence: CASSEVAGGPYEQYF. The CDR3 DNA reads TGTGCCAGCAGTGAGGTAGCGGGAGGGCCCTACGAGCAGTACTTC.